Reported below is one TCR beta chain. As yet, its antigen is unknown. This may be a read error, as it is one base from a much larger clone. The length of the CDR3 is 13 residues. V was cut by 0 bases and J by 8 bases, with 10 bases left in between. The germline V gene has CDR1 MGHRA and CDR2 YSYEKL. TCRdb recomputed calls from the reads with MiXCR, one row per CDR3 protein. The sample consists of around 450,000 distinct CDR3 sequences, under 40% of them appearing once. These data originate in a study of T cell repertoires in cytomegalovirus infection. Study-wide context: CMV infection and matching HLA type were both indicated by public TCR beta signatures. Whole-study results and caveats: CMV carriers with the relevant HLA were identified by cumulative public TCR beta family frequency. HLA-C-restricted CMV-specific TCR beta clonotypes were dominant in the ex vivo response.

The clonotype was recovered from a human donor in good health (CMV status not recorded). Some clones in this sample may be carry-over from other donors' samples. Sequences were obtained from PBMCs. The chain recombines TRBV4-1 with TRBJ1-2; D gene uncertain. CDR3 amino acids: CASSQDIYGGYTF. The DNA of the CDR3 is TGCGCCAGCAGCCAAGACATTTACGGAGGCTACACCTTC.